Sequencing of this T cell receptor beta chain was carried out in a study of shared clonotypes between healthy human individuals. Study-level findings and limits: How much donors shared clonotypes was expected to be affected by sequencing depth. With four donors compared, 4% to 5.5% of naive CD4 clonotypes were shared.

The table came from immunoSEQ multiplex PCR; TCRdb's copy has only in-frame clones and leaves some out. The sample shows about 820,000 clones, around 93% of them seen only once. About this clone: What it binds is unknown. The same CDR3 is also encoded by other DNA sequences in this sample.

There are 20 residues in the CDR3. CDR1 is SGDLS and CDR2 is YYNGEE in the germline V gene. With V trimmed by 3 bases and J by 4 bases, 19 bases remained unmatched. Positively selected for CCR7, the CD45RO-negative cells used as naive CD8 cells excluded terminally differentiated effector memory CD45RA+ cells. The donors, all of them Caucasian adults, lived in Nashville, Tennessee. This sequence was found in a man in his thirties or forties in good health. The chain combines TRBV9 with TRBJ2-6, with 7 nucleotides matching TRBD1. Sequencing was done on a sample of naive CD8+ T cells sorted from blood. CDR3 DNA sequence: TGTGCCAGCAGCGGCTGGTCCGAGAGGGGGCCCCCGGGGGGGGCCAACGTCCTGACTTTC. Translated: CASSGWSERGPPGGANVLTF.